The rows below give T cell receptor beta chains drawn from one sample of a study of human T cells and chemical hapten exposure. TCRdb redid the calling of the RACE reads with MiXCR, one entry per CDR3 protein. The sample has tens of thousands of distinct CDR3 sequences, around a third seen once; the top ten hold 8.9%. Here the sequenced sample was whole blood, taken in connection with sensitization to the hapten diphenylcyclopropenone (DPC). Receptors were obtained from a man aged 40-50 years with alopecia areata. Some clones in this sample may be carry-over from other donors' samples. CDR3s include the opening cysteine and the closing phenylalanine or tryptophan. Fields, in order: J gene, clone size, V gene, D gene, CDR3 protein, CDR3 DNA. A D gene is named only where the DNA matches it firmly. Part of the rows lack a size; the others show once, few, many or a class for expanded clones.

j_gene: TRBJ2-3; abundance: few; v_gene: TRBV3-1; d_gene: -; CDR3aa: CASSQDTGKDTQYF; CDR3nt: TGTGCCAGCAGCCAAGATACAGGGAAGGATACGCAGTATTTT
j_gene: TRBJ2-7; abundance: -; v_gene: TRBV12-3/TRBV12-4; d_gene: TRBD2; CDR3aa: CASSPGLAGHEQYF; CDR3nt: TGTGCCAGCAGTCCGGGACTAGCGGGGCACGAGCAGTACTTC
j_gene: TRBJ2-1; abundance: -; v_gene: TRBV29-1; d_gene: -; CDR3aa: CSAERFNEQFF; CDR3nt: TGCAGCGCAGAACGCTTTAATGAGCAGTTCTTC
j_gene: TRBJ1-4; abundance: -; v_gene: TRBV7-9; d_gene: TRBD1; CDR3aa: CASSSGGTNEKLFF; CDR3nt: TGTGCCAGCAGCTCAGGGGGCACTAATGAAAAACTGTTTTTT
j_gene: TRBJ2-5; abundance: -; v_gene: TRBV9; d_gene: TRBD2; CDR3aa: CASSVATGGIQETQYF; CDR3nt: TGTGCCAGCAGCGTAGCTACGGGGGGGATCCAAGAGACCCAGTACTTC
j_gene: TRBJ2-3; abundance: -; v_gene: TRBV7-2; d_gene: TRBD1; CDR3aa: CASSIEWDSSTDTQYF; CDR3nt: TGTGCCAGCAGCATAGAATGGGACAGTAGCACAGATACGCAGTATTTT
j_gene: TRBJ2-1; abundance: few; v_gene: TRBV12-3/TRBV12-4; d_gene: TRBD1; CDR3aa: CASSLGQGAVSYNEQFF; CDR3nt: TGTGCCAGCAGTTTGGGACAGGGGGCAGTCTCCTACAATGAGCAGTTCTTC
j_gene: TRBJ2-7; abundance: few; v_gene: TRBV20-1; d_gene: TRBD2; CDR3aa: CSAASGRDYEQYF; CDR3nt: TGCAGTGCTGCAAGCGGGAGGGATTACGAGCAGTACTTC
j_gene: TRBJ1-2; abundance: -; v_gene: TRBV18; d_gene: TRBD1; CDR3aa: CASSYTTHRGFGYTF; CDR3nt: TGTGCCAGCTCATATACCACCCACAGGGGATTCGGCTACACCTTC
j_gene: TRBJ2-1; abundance: few; v_gene: TRBV7-9; d_gene: -; CDR3aa: CASRHLENSRYNEQFF; CDR3nt: TGTGCCAGCAGACACTTAGAGAACAGTCGCTACAATGAGCAGTTCTTC
j_gene: TRBJ2-5; abundance: -; v_gene: TRBV10-2; d_gene: -; CDR3aa: CAILWGVGVQETQYF; CDR3nt: TGCGCCATCCTATGGGGGGTAGGGGTCCAAGAGACCCAGTACTTC
j_gene: TRBJ2-5; abundance: -; v_gene: TRBV5-1; d_gene: -; CDR3aa: CASSLATQGIRQETQYF; CDR3nt: TGCGCCAGCAGCTTGGCAACACAGGGTATCCGGCAAGAGACCCAGTACTTC
j_gene: TRBJ1-3; abundance: few; v_gene: TRBV6-6; d_gene: TRBD1; CDR3aa: CASSHQGTVRNTIYF; CDR3nt: TGTGCCAGCAGCCACCAGGGGACAGTTAGAAACACCATATATTTT
j_gene: TRBJ2-7; abundance: few; v_gene: TRBV6-6; d_gene: TRBD2; CDR3aa: CASSGRPSGSVYEQYF; CDR3nt: TGTGCCAGCAGTGGACGTCCTAGCGGGAGCGTATACGAGCAGTACTTC
j_gene: TRBJ1-4; abundance: -; v_gene: TRBV7-9; d_gene: TRBD1; CDR3aa: CASSSRTGGREKLFF; CDR3nt: TGTGCCAGCAGCTCCCGGACAGGGGGACGTGAAAAACTGTTTTTT
j_gene: TRBJ2-7; abundance: few; v_gene: TRBV7-9; d_gene: TRBD1; CDR3aa: CASSFVDRAHEQYF; CDR3nt: TGTGCCAGCAGCTTCGTGGACAGGGCCCACGAGCAGTACTTC
j_gene: TRBJ2-3; abundance: -; v_gene: TRBV14; d_gene: -; CDR3aa: CASSPAIGLARTDTQYF; CDR3nt: TGTGCCAGCAGCCCAGCTATCGGGCTAGCGAGGACAGATACGCAGTATTTT
j_gene: TRBJ2-5; abundance: -; v_gene: TRBV9; d_gene: -; CDR3aa: CASSPRGGAETQYF; CDR3nt: TGTGCCAGCAGCCCCCGGGGTGGGGCAGAGACCCAGTACTTC
j_gene: TRBJ2-7; abundance: -; v_gene: TRBV13; d_gene: TRBD2; CDR3aa: CASSLAGLADYEQYF; CDR3nt: TGTGCCAGCAGCTTAGCGGGACTAGCGGACTACGAGCAGTACTTC
j_gene: TRBJ2-7; abundance: -; v_gene: TRBV24-1; d_gene: -; CDR3aa: CATSDSGTFSSYEQYF; CDR3nt: TGTGCCACCAGTGACTCCGGGACATTTAGCTCCTACGAGCAGTACTTC
j_gene: TRBJ1-1; abundance: few; v_gene: TRBV12-3/TRBV12-4; d_gene: -; CDR3aa: CASSFRGSEAFF; CDR3nt: TGTGCCAGCAGTTTTCGGGGGTCTGAAGCTTTCTTT
j_gene: TRBJ2-1; abundance: few; v_gene: TRBV29-1; d_gene: -; CDR3aa: CSVAGVEQFF; CDR3nt: TGCAGCGTGGCAGGCGTTGAGCAGTTCTTC
j_gene: TRBJ2-3; abundance: few; v_gene: TRBV20-1; d_gene: -; CDR3aa: CSARVRASTDTQYF; CDR3nt: TGCAGTGCTAGAGTCCGCGCTAGCACAGATACGCAGTATTTT
j_gene: TRBJ2-5; abundance: few; v_gene: TRBV10-3; d_gene: -; CDR3aa: CAISDRAAQETQYF; CDR3nt: TGTGCCATCAGTGATCGGGCAGCTCAAGAGACCCAGTACTTC
j_gene: TRBJ2-7; abundance: -; v_gene: TRBV10-3; d_gene: TRBD2; CDR3aa: CAISSGTSGRPYEQYF; CDR3nt: TGTGCCATCAGTTCTGGGACTAGCGGGAGGCCCTACGAGCAGTACTTC
j_gene: TRBJ1-3; abundance: few; v_gene: TRBV27; d_gene: -; CDR3aa: CASKRGNTIYF; CDR3nt: TGTGCCAGCAAGCGGGGGAACACCATATATTTT
j_gene: TRBJ2-3; abundance: few; v_gene: TRBV2; d_gene: TRBD2; CDR3aa: CASSVGTSGFTDTQYF; CDR3nt: TGTGCCAGCAGTGTCGGGACTAGCGGTTTCACAGATACGCAGTATTTT
j_gene: TRBJ1-1; abundance: -; v_gene: TRBV14; d_gene: -; CDR3aa: CASSQRTGMNTEAFF; CDR3nt: TGTGCCAGCAGCCAACGGACGGGGATGAACACTGAAGCTTTCTTT
j_gene: TRBJ2-1; abundance: -; v_gene: TRBV7-9; d_gene: -; CDR3aa: CASSSQGSYNEQFF; CDR3nt: TGTGCCAGCAGCTCCCAAGGTTCCTACAATGAGCAGTTCTTC
j_gene: TRBJ2-4; abundance: few; v_gene: TRBV20-1; d_gene: -; CDR3aa: CSGQTGNAKNIQYF; CDR3nt: TGCAGTGGACAAACAGGGAACGCCAAAAACATTCAGTACTTC
j_gene: TRBJ2-7; abundance: few; v_gene: TRBV16; d_gene: -; CDR3aa: CASSPAGAREQYF; CDR3nt: TGTGCCAGCAGCCCGGCAGGGGCGAGAGAGCAGTACTTC
j_gene: TRBJ1-2; abundance: few; v_gene: TRBV7-9; d_gene: -; CDR3aa: CASSLAGRINYGYTF; CDR3nt: TGTGCCAGCAGCTTAGCGGGCAGGATTAACTATGGCTACACCTTC
j_gene: TRBJ2-7; abundance: -; v_gene: TRBV20-1; d_gene: TRBD2; CDR3aa: CSAPHSGRGYEQYF; CDR3nt: TGCAGTGCCCCTCATAGCGGGAGGGGATACGAGCAGTACTTC
j_gene: TRBJ2-1; abundance: -; v_gene: TRBV28; d_gene: -; CDR3aa: CASRTEQNVLYNEQFF; CDR3nt: TGTGCCAGCAGGACCGAACAGAACGTTTTGTACAATGAGCAGTTCTTC
j_gene: TRBJ2-7; abundance: few; v_gene: TRBV5-1; d_gene: TRBD1; CDR3aa: CASGTRDRAYEQYF; CDR3nt: TGCGCCAGCGGAACCCGGGACAGGGCCTACGAGCAGTACTTC
j_gene: TRBJ2-5; abundance: many; v_gene: TRBV20-1; d_gene: TRBD1; CDR3aa: CSARATGTAQETQYF; CDR3nt: TGCAGTGCTAGAGCTACCGGGACAGCCCAAGAGACCCAGTACTTC
j_gene: TRBJ2-5; abundance: few; v_gene: TRBV18; d_gene: TRBD1; CDR3aa: CASSRQGKETQYF; CDR3nt: TGTGCCAGCTCACGACAGGGAAAAGAGACCCAGTACTTC
j_gene: TRBJ2-6; abundance: -; v_gene: TRBV28; d_gene: -; CDR3aa: CASSQTGTKGANVLTF; CDR3nt: TGTGCCAGCAGTCAGACAGGAACAAAGGGGGCCAACGTCCTGACTTTC
j_gene: TRBJ2-1; abundance: few; v_gene: TRBV12-3/TRBV12-4; d_gene: TRBD2; CDR3aa: CASSQRDPTSSYNEQFF; CDR3nt: TGTGCCAGCAGCCAGCGGGATCCGACTAGCTCCTACAATGAGCAGTTCTTC
j_gene: TRBJ1-6; abundance: -; v_gene: TRBV12-3/TRBV12-4; d_gene: -; CDR3aa: CASSLGVPVSHSPLHF; CDR3nt: TGTGCCAGCAGTTTAGGAGTCCCGGTATCCCATTCACCCCTCCACTTT
j_gene: TRBJ1-2; abundance: -; v_gene: TRBV20-1; d_gene: -; CDR3aa: CSASLARAGYGYTF; CDR3nt: TGCAGTGCTAGTCTCGCCAGGGCGGGCTATGGCTACACCTTC
j_gene: TRBJ2-7; abundance: -; v_gene: TRBV7-2; d_gene: TRBD2; CDR3aa: CASSHPGLAYEQYF; CDR3nt: TGTGCCAGCAGCCACCCGGGACTAGCGTACGAGCAGTACTTC
j_gene: TRBJ1-1; abundance: -; v_gene: TRBV3-1; d_gene: -; CDR3aa: CASSQINTETFF; CDR3nt: TGTGCCAGCAGCCAGATTAACACTGAAACTTTCTTT
j_gene: TRBJ1-1; abundance: few; v_gene: TRBV7-3; d_gene: -; CDR3aa: CASSLSGENTEAFF; CDR3nt: TGTGCCAGCAGCTTATCAGGGGAGAACACTGAAGCTTTCTTT
j_gene: TRBJ2-7; abundance: many; v_gene: TRBV28; d_gene: -; CDR3aa: CASSSPGGGVYEQYF; CDR3nt: TGTGCCAGCAGTTCCCCCGGGGGCGGGGTCTACGAGCAGTACTTC
j_gene: TRBJ1-5; abundance: few; v_gene: TRBV15; d_gene: -; CDR3aa: CATSRLGRENQPQHF; CDR3nt: TGTGCCACCAGCAGACTTGGACGGGAAAATCAGCCCCAGCATTTT
j_gene: TRBJ2-3; abundance: -; v_gene: TRBV24-1; d_gene: -; CDR3aa: CATSDQNRDTQYF; CDR3nt: TGTGCCACCAGTGATCAGAATCGCGATACGCAGTATTTT
j_gene: TRBJ2-6; abundance: -; v_gene: TRBV18; d_gene: -; CDR3aa: CASSLRGYGANVLTF; CDR3nt: TGTGCCAGCTCGCTCAGGGGATACGGGGCCAACGTCCTGACTTTC
j_gene: TRBJ2-5; abundance: -; v_gene: TRBV28; d_gene: TRBD2; CDR3aa: CASRPSGRVQETQYF; CDR3nt: TGTGCCAGCAGACCTAGCGGGAGAGTCCAAGAGACCCAGTACTTC
j_gene: TRBJ1-3; abundance: -; v_gene: TRBV7-9; d_gene: TRBD1; CDR3aa: CASSLNRDRTNTIYF; CDR3nt: TGTGCCAGCAGCTTGAATCGGGACAGGACAAACACCATATATTTT
j_gene: TRBJ2-7; abundance: -; v_gene: TRBV28; d_gene: -; CDR3aa: CASQSLGYEQYF; CDR3nt: TGTGCCAGCCAGAGCCTAGGCTACGAGCAGTACTTC
j_gene: TRBJ2-2; abundance: -; v_gene: TRBV4-3; d_gene: -; CDR3aa: CASSQDRTPAGELFF; CDR3nt: TGCGCCAGCAGCCAAGATCGTACGCCGGCCGGGGAGCTGTTTTTT
j_gene: TRBJ1-1; abundance: -; v_gene: TRBV7-6; d_gene: -; CDR3aa: CASSSDGTEAFF; CDR3nt: TGTGCCAGCAGCTCGGATGGAACTGAAGCTTTCTTT
j_gene: TRBJ1-1; abundance: few; v_gene: TRBV28; d_gene: TRBD1; CDR3aa: CASSFGTVMNTEAFF; CDR3nt: TGTGCCAGCAGTTTTGGGACAGTCATGAACACTGAAGCTTTCTTT
j_gene: TRBJ1-1; abundance: few; v_gene: TRBV3-1; d_gene: -; CDR3aa: CASSHAAVEAFF; CDR3nt: TGTGCCAGCAGCCACGCGGCCGTTGAAGCTTTCTTT
j_gene: TRBJ2-1; abundance: -; v_gene: TRBV12-3/TRBV12-4; d_gene: -; CDR3aa: CASSLGHEQFF; CDR3nt: TGTGCCAGCAGTTTGGGCCATGAGCAGTTCTTC
j_gene: TRBJ2-3; abundance: few; v_gene: TRBV5-1; d_gene: TRBD2; CDR3aa: CASSFPAGSTPDTQYF; CDR3nt: TGCGCCAGCAGCTTCCCAGCGGGATCCACCCCGGATACGCAGTATTTT